These T cell receptor beta chains were read from a single sample in a study of blood T cells in healthy people across ages. From the 5' RACE reads, TCRdb called clonotypes with MiXCR, one entry per CDR3 protein. The table shows 550,000 to 750,000 distinct CDR3 sequences, with more than 20% occurring only once. The sequenced material came from blood. All receptors come from a man between 65 and 85 years old in good health. CDR3s include the opening cysteine and the closing phenylalanine or tryptophan. The D gene is left open where the match is weak. Clone size is shown for a subset of rows, as once, few, many or a class of expanded clone.

CDR3 protein,CDR3 DNA,V gene,clone size,D gene,CDR3 length,J gene
CASSPRGGSVYNEQFF,TGTGCCAGCTCACCACGTGGGGGCTCGGTCTACAATGAGCAGTTCTTC,TRBV18,.,.,16,TRBJ2-1
CASSSIGLGTDTQYF,TGCGCCAGCAGCTCAATAGGACTCGGCACAGATACGCAGTATTTT,TRBV5-1,.,.,15,TRBJ2-3
CASSQDRGTSGINEQFF,TGTGCCAGCAGCCAAGATCGTGGGACTAGCGGGATCAATGAGCAGTTCTTC,TRBV14,few,TRBD2,17,TRBJ2-1
CASSQGQAYNEQFF,TGTGCCAGCAGTCAAGGACAGGCCTACAATGAGCAGTTCTTC,TRBV6-6,few,TRBD1,14,TRBJ2-1
CASSFWDSWTGNEKLFF,TGTGCCAGCAGCTTTTGGGACAGCTGGACGGGTAATGAAAAACTGTTTTTT,TRBV7-9,many,TRBD1,17,TRBJ1-4
CASSLFGGVTYNEQFF,TGTGCCAGCAGTTTATTTGGCGGGGTTACCTACAATGAGCAGTTCTTC,TRBV28,many,.,16,TRBJ2-1
CASSSKGQGGYEQFF,TGCGCCAGCAGCTCTAAGGGACAGGGGGGCTATGAGCAGTTCTTC,TRBV5-1,.,TRBD1,15,TRBJ2-1
CASSLLVGIAGATTGELFF,TGTGCCAGCAGTTTATTAGTCGGGATAGCGGGAGCGACCACCGGGGAGCTGTTTTTT,TRBV28,many,TRBD2,19,TRBJ2-2
CSVERDQGYGYTF,TGCAGCGTTGAGAGGGATCAGGGCTATGGCTACACCTTC,TRBV29-1,few,.,13,TRBJ1-2
CSAITGGHEQFF,TGCAGTGCGATAACCGGGGGGCATGAGCAGTTCTTC,TRBV20-1,.,.,12,TRBJ2-1
CASKTGDAYNEQFF,TGCGCCAGTAAGACAGGGGATGCCTACAATGAGCAGTTCTTC,TRBV5-1,few,TRBD1,14,TRBJ2-1
CASSHFRTGQETQYF,TGCGCCAGCAGCCACTTTAGGACAGGGCAAGAGACCCAGTACTTC,TRBV4-3,.,TRBD1,15,TRBJ2-5
CASSPDRVLGYTF,TGTGCCAGCAGTCCCGACAGGGTTTTAGGCTACACCTTC,TRBV27,.,TRBD1,13,TRBJ1-2
CASSLVGGSGAKNIQYF,TGTGCCAGCAGCTTAGTAGGCGGGAGTGGTGCCAAAAACATTCAGTACTTC,TRBV11-2,few,TRBD2,17,TRBJ2-4
CSAREQGAAQPQHF,TGCAGTGCTAGAGAGCAGGGGGCTGCGCAGCCCCAGCATTTT,TRBV20-1,.,TRBD1,14,TRBJ1-5
CASSFSRGTNFIQYF,TGTGCCAGCAGCTTTAGCAGGGGAACTAATTTCATTCAGTACTTC,TRBV7-2,.,.,15,TRBJ2-4
CASSYSAQGANYEQYF,TGTGCCAGCAGTTACTCGGCCCAGGGGGCGAATTACGAGCAGTACTTC,TRBV6-5,.,TRBD1,16,TRBJ2-7
CASSQEGQYNFF,TGTGCCAGCAGCCAAGAGGGACAGTACAACTTCTTC,TRBV3-1,.,TRBD1,12,TRBJ2-5
CSARTGTTSSYEQYF,TGCAGTGCTAGGACGGGCACAACCTCCTCCTACGAGCAGTACTTC,TRBV20-1,.,.,15,TRBJ2-7
CSVEGPAGPNEQFF,TGCAGCGTTGAAGGTCCGGCAGGGCCGAATGAGCAGTTCTTC,TRBV29-1,.,.,14,TRBJ2-1
CASSLESQGAETQYF,TGTGCCAGCAGCTTAGAATCCCAGGGGGCAGAGACCCAGTACTTC,TRBV7-2,few,TRBD1,15,TRBJ2-5
CASSLGQQAGEKLFF,TGTGCCAGCAGCTTAGGTCAACAGGCGGGCGAAAAACTGTTTTTT,TRBV7-2,.,.,15,TRBJ1-4
CASSGAGWTEAFF,TGCGCCAGCAGTGGGGCGGGGTGGACTGAAGCTTTCTTT,TRBV10-2,few,.,13,TRBJ1-1
CASSQDNGGSYNEQFF,TGCGCCAGCAGCCAAGATAACGGGGGCTCCTACAATGAGCAGTTCTTC,TRBV4-3,few,.,16,TRBJ2-1
CASGRGDTDTQYF,TGTGCCAGCGGCAGGGGGGACACAGATACGCAGTATTTT,TRBV27,many,.,13,TRBJ2-3
CASTYSGANVLTF,TGTGCCAGCACTTACTCTGGGGCCAACGTCCTGACTTTC,TRBV6-6,few,.,13,TRBJ2-6
CASSRGTFRRNEQYF,TGTGCCAGCAGCCGGGGGACATTTAGGCGTAACGAGCAGTACTTC,TRBV6-5,.,.,15,TRBJ2-7
CASPQEGRSDEQFF,TGTGCCAGCCCCCAGGAGGGCCGGTCAGATGAGCAGTTCTTC,TRBV7-9,few,.,14,TRBJ2-1
CASSLRYLSNTEAFF,TGCGCCAGCAGCTTGCGATACCTTTCGAACACTGAAGCTTTCTTT,TRBV5-1,.,.,15,TRBJ1-1